The rows below give T cell receptor beta chains drawn from one sample of a study of technical replicates of blood from a few donors. The repertoire was sequenced with immunoSEQ multiplex PCR; TCRdb's copy has only in-frame clones and lacks some. Found here are about 73,000 clones, 93% of them singletons; the top ten hold roughly 0.25%. The sequenced sample was T cells isolated from PBMCs. These receptors were collected from a human donor in good health. Each CDR3 is given with its conserved first and last residue. Size is omitted from some rows. Given values are once, few, many or a class for expanded clones.

CASSSMTGQNFYGYTF	-	TRBV21-1	TRBJ1-2	16
CASSPRATNEKLFF	once	TRBV7-9	TRBJ1-4	14
CASSLTGRGYTF	once	TRBV7-2	TRBJ1-2	12
CASRGGRETAYEQYF	-	TRBV25-1	TRBJ2-7	15
CASSPSRGYGETQYF	-	TRBV7-3	TRBJ2-5	15
CASSLNGDQPQHF	once	TRBV11-2	TRBJ1-5	13
CASRESVDLVGETQYF	-	TRBV19	TRBJ2-5	16
CASSSRVLGGYTF	-	TRBV9	TRBJ1-2	13
CAWTPGTYEQYF	-	TRBV30	TRBJ2-7	12
CASGILGGSDRDYEQFF	-	TRBV27	TRBJ2-1	17
CASSQLAGGYNEQFF	-	TRBV7-2	TRBJ2-1	15
CASSAGRAPYNEQFF	-	TRBV28	TRBJ2-1	15
CASSIAGEGHEQYF	-	TRBV6-1	TRBJ2-7	14
CASSQLAGGYRVGGELFF	once	TRBV4-2	TRBJ2-2	18
CAVLTSRAGELFF	-	TRBV5-1	TRBJ2-2	13
CASITGLDFNEQFF	-	TRBV28	TRBJ2-1	14
CATLPSPGTNQETQYF	-	TRBV5-4	TRBJ2-5	16
CATIAGDTDTQYF	-	TRBV15	TRBJ2-3	13
CASSYSGRRTEAFF	once	TRBV6-5	TRBJ1-1	14
CASLVTGGRTQYF	-	TRBV14	TRBJ2-3	13
CASSLNRDFNSPLHF	-	TRBV18	TRBJ1-6	15
CASSPGTGVPYEQYF	-	TRBV10-1	TRBJ2-7	15
CASNYPGTEASDEQFF	-	TRBV4-1	TRBJ2-1	16
CASRIQVSSEKLFF	-	TRBV5-1	TRBJ1-4	14
CASSTGLQGMYEQYF	-	TRBV7-9	TRBJ2-7	15
CASSQDFAGGSEQYF	-	TRBV4-1	TRBJ2-7	15